Listed here are 10 T cell receptor beta chains from one sample, sequenced in a study of T cells in Graves' hyperthyroidism and ophthalmopathy (dated by TCRdb to between 2018 and 2020). Library creation used multiplex PCR. The sample was run on an Illumina HiSeq 2000. Amplification of TCR beta CDR3 regions was carried out from RNA transcripts. The TCR CDR3 was subjected to a first round of RT-PCR using the HTBI primer set and the Qiagen OneStep RT-PCR kit. The raw public data were reprocessed by TCRdb itself: fastp quality trimming at Q25, MiXCR clonotype calling, in-frame beta chains only. Rows are unified per CDR3 protein, each entry keeping the most common DNA and genes. The sample includes a few hundred thousand distinct CDR3 sequences, with approximately 16% observed a single time. The ten largest clones capture around two fifths of the sample. What was sequenced was blood. These receptors originate from a man aged 35 to 55 with Graves' hyperthyroidism.

The chain couples TRBV5-4 to TRBJ2-7, with 7 positions matching TRBD1. CDR1 is SGHNT, CDR2 YYREEE, per germline (reference sequence). The CDR3 sequence is 14 residues long. The ends lost 4 bases at V and 1 base at J; junction bases unmatched: 5. CDR3 sequence: CASSLNRGSYEQYF. The CDR3 bases are TGTGCCAGCAGCCTGAACAGGGGTTCCTACGAGCAGTACTTC.

This clonotype was counted many times. The chain has TRBV18 and TRBJ1-1, with D perhaps matching TRBD1 (5 bases). Trimming took 0 bases from V and 6 from J, leaving 11 bases between them. The germline gives CDR1 KGHSH, CDR2 LQKENI. The CDR3 extends over 14 amino acids. This chain's CDR3 is CASSPPSGNPEAFF. CDR3 nucleotides: TGTGCCAGCTCACCACCTTCAGGGAATCCTGAAGCTTTCTTT.

The genes are TRBV11-2 and TRBJ1-1; the D gene is possibly TRBD1 (5 bases). CDR3 length: 14 residues. Germline V gene data show CDR1 as SGHAT and CDR2 as FQNNGV. V lost 2 bases, J lost 1 base, and 8 bases lay in between. In DNA form, the CDR3 reads TGTGCCAGCAGCTTAAGCAGGGCGAACACTGAAGCTTTCTTT. Residues: CASSLSRANTEAFF.

This clonotype showed up many times. V is TRBV7-2 and J is TRBJ1-4, with 7 nucleotides matching TRBD1. V was pared by 5 bases and J by 8 bases, with 11 bases of the junction left unmatched. Per germline, CDR1 SGHTA and CDR2 FQGNSA. The CDR3 length is 15 residues. CDR3 amino acids: CASSLTGAVGEKLFF. As DNA, the CDR3 is TGTGCCAGCAGCCTTACAGGGGCGGTAGGCGAAAAACTGTTTTTT.

In this sample, this clonotype turned up once. The chain couples TRBV7-2 to TRBJ2-5, with 12 nucleotides matching TRBD2. J gave up 2 bases and V 5 bases, and 9 bases lay outside the gene matches. CDR1 is SGHTA, CDR2 FQGNSA, per germline. This CDR3 region has 17 residues. In DNA, the CDR3 is TGTGCCAGCAGCCGACTAGCGGGGGACCCAACGCAAGAGACCCAGTACTTC. Translating it yields CASSRLAGDPTQETQYF.

This clonotype was counted many times. V is TRBV30 and J is TRBJ1-1; D is unclear. Germline values: CDR1 GTSNPN, CDR2 SVGIG (reference sequence). This CDR3 has 18 residues. Trimming stripped 4 bases from V and 4 bases from J, with 28 bases between. CDR3 sequence reads: CAWTPGEGRRGVSTEAFF. The DNA for the CDR3 is TGTGCCTGGACCCCCGGGGAGGGCCGACGTGGAGTAAGCACTGAAGCTTTCTTT.

This clonotype occurred many times. The chain has TRBV19 and TRBJ2-7; the match to TRBD1 covers 12 bases. V was pared by 2 bases and J by 4 bases, with 3 bases of the junction left unmatched. The CDR3 runs 15 residues. Germline CDR1 LNHDA, CDR2 SQIVND (reference sequence). The chain's CDR3 is CASSISGQGAYEQYF. The CDR3 DNA is TGTGCCAGTAGTATATCGGGACAGGGGGCATACGAGCAGTACTTC.

As DNA, the CDR3 is TGTGCCAGTATCCAGCGGGGGGGCTTCGGGGAGCTGTTTTTT. It encodes CASIQRGGFGELFF. The genes are TRBV19 and TRBJ2-2; 10 bases are a match to TRBD2. The CDR3 consists of 14 residues. V shed 7 bases, J shed 7 bases, and the junction held 6 bases outside the gene matches. From germline, CDR1 is LNHDA and CDR2 SQIVND (reference sequence).

This clonotype was seen ten or more times. The rearrangement links TRBV10-3 to TRBJ2-5; TRBD2 matches at 10 bases. V lost 7 bases, J lost 4 bases, and 6 bases stayed unmatched. Per the germline V gene, CDR1 is ENHRY and CDR2 is SYGVKD. The CDR3 sequence is 14 residues long. CDR3 residues: CAIKASGGGETQYF. As DNA, the CDR3 is TGTGCCATCAAGGCTAGCGGGGGAGGAGAGACCCAGTACTTC.

Notes on this clonotype: A much larger clone sits a single nucleotide away, making a read error possible. The chain carries TRBV14 and TRBJ2-3; D gene uncertain. This CDR3 is built from 15 residues. Germline V gives CDR1 SGHDN, CDR2 FVKESK. Trimming shortened V by 3 bases and J by 2 bases, and 12 bases separated the two germline ends. The CDR3 here is CASSHLRRSTDTQYF. For the CDR3, the DNA is TGTGCCAGCAGCCACCTACGGCGGTCCACAGATACGCAGTATTTT. The full variable domain, rest sourced from reference TRBV14 and TRBJ2-3, is EAGVTQFPSHSVIEKGQTVTLRCDPISGHDNLYWYRRVMGKEIKFLLHFVKESKQDESGMPNNRFLAERTGGTYSTLKVQPAELEDSGVYFCASSHLRRSTDTQYFGPGTRLTVL.